This T cell receptor (beta chain) is drawn from a study of T cell responses to AZD1222 COVID-19 vaccine. Study results and caveats: Just a handful of AZD1222 recipients were seropositive at baseline. Every sample of the repertoires postdated the peak T cell response. Nearly half of unique spike-specific TCRs reportedly avoided B.1.351 and B.1.1.7 mutated regions.

This CDR3 contains 15 residues. V was clipped by 2 bases and J by 5 bases, with 13 bases between them. Germline V CDR1 and CDR2: KGHSH, LQKENI. Turning to this clone: Its antigen is not known.

Libraries were prepared by immunoSEQ multiplex PCR; TCRdb keeps only in-frame clonotypes and omits some of them. The repertoire holds over 100,000 clones, with approximately 90% as singletons. V and J are TRBV18 and TRBJ2-1, with a possible D match to TRBD1 (6 bases). This receptor was obtained from an adult in good health. The sample in question was peripheral blood, obtained on day 0 of AZD1222 vaccination. The CDR3 sequence is CASSPEGTRNNEQFF. In nucleotides, the CDR3 is TGTGCCAGCTCACCAGAAGGGACACGGAACAATGAGCAGTTCTTC.